This T cell receptor (beta chain) was identified in a study of T-cell reconstitution after alpha-beta-depleted transplantation in children. V lost 0 bases, J lost 7 bases, and 12 bases lay in between. This CDR3 spans 15 amino acids. From germline, CDR1 is MGHRA and CDR2 YSYEKL. This clonotype was seen only a few times. Unique molecular identifiers tagged the TCRbeta library. A single record per CDR3 protein comes from TCRdb applying MiXCR to the PCR reads. The table shows 500,000 or so distinct CDR3 sequences, with 32% occurring only once. The sequence was collected from a human donor who donated a stem cell graft to a child with aplastic anemia. The gene calls are TRBV4-1 and TRBJ1-4, with a tentative D call TRBD1 (5 bases). Sequencing used PBMCs from the stem cell graft donor, obtained from the stem cell graft. The CDR3 DNA is TGCGCCAGCAGCCAAGATGAAAGGGGCGGTGAAAAACTGTTTTTT. It is translated as CASSQDERGGEKLFF.